This TCR beta chain emerged from a study of T cell changes during pregnancy in multiple sclerosis. In its sample, this clone was seen a few times. Here immunoSEQ multiplex PCR was the method, and the copy in TCRdb shows in-frame clones only, minus some. This sample carries around 36,000 clones, 90% to 95% of them seen once, and the ten largest clones take 7.8%. Germline V CDR1 and CDR2: LNHDA, SQIVND (reference sequence). Between the trimmed V and J ends, which lost 10 bases and 0 bases, there was a span of 18 bases. There are 15 residues in the CDR3. The J gene is TRBJ1-1, the V gene TRBV19, with D unresolved. The receptor's source is a female donor with multiple sclerosis, enrolled in a pregnancy study. The material sequenced was CD8+ T cells from peripheral blood mononuclear cells, taken before pregnancy. The CDR3 is CATSGRAGLNTEAFF. The CDR3 DNA sequence: TGTGCCACCTCCGGGAGGGCGGGGTTGAACACTGAAGCTTTCTTT. The whole variable domain, remainder taken from reference TRBV19 and TRBJ1-1, is DGGITQSPKYLFRKEGQNVTLSCEQNLNHDAMYWYRQDPGQGLRLIYYSQIVNDFQKGDIAEGYSVSREKKESFPLTVTSAQKNPTAFYLCATSGRAGLNTEAFFGQGTRLTVV.